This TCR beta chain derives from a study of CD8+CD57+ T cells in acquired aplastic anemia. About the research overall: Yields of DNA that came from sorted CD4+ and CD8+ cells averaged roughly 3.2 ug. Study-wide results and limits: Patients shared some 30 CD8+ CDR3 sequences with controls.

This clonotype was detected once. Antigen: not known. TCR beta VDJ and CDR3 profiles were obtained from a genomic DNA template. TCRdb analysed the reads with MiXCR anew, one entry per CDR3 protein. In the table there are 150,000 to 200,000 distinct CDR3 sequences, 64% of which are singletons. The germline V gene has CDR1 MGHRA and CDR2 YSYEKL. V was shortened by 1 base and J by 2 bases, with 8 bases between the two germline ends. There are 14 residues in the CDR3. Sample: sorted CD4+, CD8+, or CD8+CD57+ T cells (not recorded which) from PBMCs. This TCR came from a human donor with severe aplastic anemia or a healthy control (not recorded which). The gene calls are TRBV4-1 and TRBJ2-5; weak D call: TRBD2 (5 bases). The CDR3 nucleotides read TGCGCCAGCAGCCAAGGTGAGGGACAAGAGACCCAGTACTTC. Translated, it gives CASSQGEGQETQYF.